This TCR beta chain was sequenced during a study of blood T cell repertoires in COVID-19. The method was immunoSEQ multiplex PCR; TCRdb's version includes in-frame clones alone and lacks a portion of them. The sample consists of some 68,000 clones, 75% to 90% of them appearing once. The sequence came from a human donor in a cohort sampled during active COVID-19. The sequenced sample was peripheral blood.

The CDR3 DNA sequence: TGTGCCAGCAGGACAGGGACGGCGAATGAAAAACTGTTTTTT. Its protein is CASRTGTANEKLFF. V and J are TRBV28 and TRBJ1-4; 7 bases line up with TRBD1. The CDR3 totals 14 residues. Germline V gene sequence: CDR1 MDHEN, CDR2 SYDVKM. Trimming at V came to 6 bases and at J to 5 bases, leaving 6 bases not matched to a gene.